The T cell receptor (beta chain) under discussion was sequenced for a study of blood T cell repertoires in COVID-19. About the study: Both acute and convalescent COVID-19 samples were obtained from the United States, Italy and Spain. The analysed material was cDNA or gDNA that came from T cells, B-cell-depleted T cells, or PBMCs.

How the authors handled the data: Amplification with reference gene primers provided the estimates of nucleated cell counts. Data came from immunoSEQ multiplex PCR; TCRdb stores just in-frame clones and leaves some out. D and trimming were read from the DNA, whereas the V and J calls and clone size are those reported in that table. This sample has about 210,000 clones, with around 90% found just once. The V and J ends lost 2 bases and 4 bases respectively, with 12 bases between them. Germline assignment: CDR1 MDHEN and CDR2 SYDVKM. The CDR3 has 16 residues. This clonotype was obtained from a man younger than 35 with active or convalescent COVID-19. The V and J genes are TRBV28 and TRBJ1-6; a possible D gene is TRBD1 (5 bases). Sample: peripheral blood. The CDR3 region has the DNA TGTGCCAGCAGTTTAACGACAGATTTTTATAATTCACCCCTCCACTTT. As protein: CASSLTTDFYNSPLHF.